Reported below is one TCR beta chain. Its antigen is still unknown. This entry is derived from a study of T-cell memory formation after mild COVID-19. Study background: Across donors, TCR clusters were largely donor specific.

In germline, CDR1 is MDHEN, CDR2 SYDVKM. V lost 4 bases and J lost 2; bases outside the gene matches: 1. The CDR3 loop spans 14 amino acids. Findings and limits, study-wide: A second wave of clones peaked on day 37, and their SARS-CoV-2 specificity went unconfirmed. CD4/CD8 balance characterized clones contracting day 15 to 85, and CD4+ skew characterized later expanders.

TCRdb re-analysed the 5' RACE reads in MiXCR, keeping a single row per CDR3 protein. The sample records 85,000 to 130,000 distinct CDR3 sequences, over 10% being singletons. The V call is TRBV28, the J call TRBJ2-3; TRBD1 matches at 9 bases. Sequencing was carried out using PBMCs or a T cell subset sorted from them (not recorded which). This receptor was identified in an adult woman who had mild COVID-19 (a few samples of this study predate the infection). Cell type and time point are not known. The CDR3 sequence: CASSWDRVTDTQYF. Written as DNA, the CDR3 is TGTGCCAGCAGTTGGGACAGGGTCACAGATACGCAGTATTTT.